The 5 T cell receptor beta chains given below trace back to one sample, sequenced in a study of low-dose radiotherapy and immunotherapy resistance in tumors. Primers targeting TRAV and TRBV primed first-strand cDNA, covering alpha and beta chains. Both a constant-region primer and a V-primer adapter served to amplify TCRs across about 20 PCR cycles. TCRdb reanalysed the reads using MiXCR and keeps one entry per CDR3 protein. The data contain some 39,000 distinct CDR3 sequences, 25% to 40% of them singletons. As to time point: before trial treatment. Sequenced material: PBMCs, taken before treatment. The receptors derive from a male donor with gallbladder cancer.

This clonotype was observed a handful of times. The chain joins TRBV2 to TRBJ2-1, with D maybe TRBD1 (5 bases). Trimming stripped 4 bases from V and 7 bases from J, with 11 bases between. The CDR3 consists of 13 residues. From germline, CDR1 is SNHLY and CDR2 FYNNEI. CDR3 sequence (DNA): TGTGCCAGCAGTGCGTGGGGCCTGAATGAGCAGTTCTTC. As protein: CASSAWGLNEQFF.

Only one count was recorded for this clonotype. The genes are TRBV21-1 and TRBJ2-1; the table assigns TRBD1, which was not confirmed against the DNA. TRBV21-1 is classified as a pseudogene. The CDR3 is made up of 17 amino acids. CDR3: CASPTPGGQSSYNEQFF. The CDR3 coding sequence is TGTGCCAGCCCTACCCCGGGGGGACAGAGCTCCTACAATGAGCAGTTCTTC.

In the case of this clonotype: Since a far larger clone is one base different, this is likely a read error. In nucleotides, the CDR3 is TGTGCCAGCAGTCGCAGCCGGGACAACACAGATACGCGGTATTTT. Its protein product is CASSRSRDNTDTRYF. The V and J genes are TRBV22-1 and TRBJ2-3; the table's TRBD1 call for D was not verified on the DNA. TRBV22-1 is labeled a pseudogene. The CDR3 loop spans 15 amino acids.

Regarding this clonotype: Only one base separates this from a far larger clonotype, so it likely reflects a read error. The chain has TRBV7-6 and TRBJ2-1; perhaps TRBD2 as D (6 bases). The CDR3 sequence is 15 residues long. Germline CDR1 and CDR2: SGHVS and FNYEAQ. The CDR3 reads CACSSMAGPYNEQFF. The CDR3 nucleotides read TGTGCCTGCAGCTCCATGGCGGGACCTTACAATGAGCAGTTCTTC.

This clonotype was observed at least ten times. The genes are TRBV7-2 and TRBJ1-6, with D unclear. The CDR3 has 11 residues. V was shortened by 4 bases and J by 5 bases, with 0 bases between the two germline ends. The V gene's germline CDR1 is SGHTA and CDR2 FQGNSA. The CDR3 is CASSYNSPLHF. For the CDR3, the DNA is TGTGCCAGCAGCTATAATTCACCCCTCCACTTT.